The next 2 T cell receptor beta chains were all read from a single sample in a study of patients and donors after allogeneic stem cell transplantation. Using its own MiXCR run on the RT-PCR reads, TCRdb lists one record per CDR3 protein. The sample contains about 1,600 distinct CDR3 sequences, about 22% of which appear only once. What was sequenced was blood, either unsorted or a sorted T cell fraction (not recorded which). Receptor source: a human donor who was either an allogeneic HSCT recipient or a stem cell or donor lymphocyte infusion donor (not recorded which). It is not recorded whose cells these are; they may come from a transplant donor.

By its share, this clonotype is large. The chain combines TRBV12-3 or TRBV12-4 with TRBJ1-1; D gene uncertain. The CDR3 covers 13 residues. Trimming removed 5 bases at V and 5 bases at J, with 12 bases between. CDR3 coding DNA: TGTGCCAGCAGTCGAACGTGGACGACTGAAGCTTTCTTT. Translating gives CASSRTWTTEAFF.

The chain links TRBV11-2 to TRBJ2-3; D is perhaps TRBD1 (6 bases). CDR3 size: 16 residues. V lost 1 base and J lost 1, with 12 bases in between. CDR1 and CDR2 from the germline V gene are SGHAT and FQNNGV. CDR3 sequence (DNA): TGTGCCAGCAGCTTAGTGGCAGGGGCTGGCACAGATACGCAGTATTTT. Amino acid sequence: CASSLVAGAGTDTQYF.